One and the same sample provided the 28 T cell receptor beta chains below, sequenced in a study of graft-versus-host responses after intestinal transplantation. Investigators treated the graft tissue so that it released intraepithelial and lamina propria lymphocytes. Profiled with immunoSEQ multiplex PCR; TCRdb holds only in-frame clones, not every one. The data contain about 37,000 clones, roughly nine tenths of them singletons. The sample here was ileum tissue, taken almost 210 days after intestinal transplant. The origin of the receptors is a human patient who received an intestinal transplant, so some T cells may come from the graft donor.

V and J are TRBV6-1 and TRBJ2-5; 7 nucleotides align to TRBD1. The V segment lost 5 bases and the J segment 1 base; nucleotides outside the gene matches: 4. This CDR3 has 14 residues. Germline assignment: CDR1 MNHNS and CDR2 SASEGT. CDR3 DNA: TGTGCCAGCAGTCGCGACAGGGCCCAAGAGACCCAGTACTTC. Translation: CASSRDRAQETQYF.

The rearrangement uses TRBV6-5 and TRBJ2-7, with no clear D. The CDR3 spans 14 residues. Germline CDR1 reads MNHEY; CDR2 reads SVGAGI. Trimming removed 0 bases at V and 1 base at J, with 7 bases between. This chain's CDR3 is CASSYSSPSYEQYF. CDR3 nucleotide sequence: TGTGCCAGCAGTTACTCTTCACCTTCCTACGAGCAGTACTTC.

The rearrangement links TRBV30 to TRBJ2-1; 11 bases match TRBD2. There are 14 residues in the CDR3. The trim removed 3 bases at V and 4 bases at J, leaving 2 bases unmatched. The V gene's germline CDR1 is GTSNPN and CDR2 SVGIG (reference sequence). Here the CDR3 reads CAWSGLAGYNEQFF. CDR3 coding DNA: TGTGCCTGGAGCGGACTAGCGGGTTACAATGAGCAGTTCTTC.

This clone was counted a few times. CDR3: CASSLWTGVTEAFF. DNA of the CDR3: TGCGCCAGCAGCCTGTGGACAGGGGTGACTGAAGCTTTCTTT. This chain connects TRBV4-1 to TRBJ1-1; TRBD1 agrees at 9 bases. The CDR3 sequence is 14 residues long. V was pared by 4 bases and J by 5 bases, with 5 bases of the junction left unmatched. The germline V gene encodes CDR1 MGHRA and CDR2 YSYEKL.

The CDR3: CASSVRISYEQYF. The CDR3 DNA is TGTGCCAGTAGTGTCAGGATCTCCTACGAGCAGTACTTC. The chain carries TRBV19 and TRBJ2-7; D gene uncertain. The CDR3 runs to 13 residues. Germline CDR1 is LNHDA and CDR2 is SQIVND (reference sequence). Trimming left V 5 bases short and J 0 bases short, with 8 bases between.

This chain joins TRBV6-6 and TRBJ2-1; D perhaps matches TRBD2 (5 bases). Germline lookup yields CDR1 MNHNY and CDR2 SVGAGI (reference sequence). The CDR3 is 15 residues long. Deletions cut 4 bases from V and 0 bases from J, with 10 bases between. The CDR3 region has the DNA TGTGCCAGCAGTTTATCTAGCAGCTCCTACAATGAGCAGTTCTTC. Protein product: CASSLSSSSYNEQFF.

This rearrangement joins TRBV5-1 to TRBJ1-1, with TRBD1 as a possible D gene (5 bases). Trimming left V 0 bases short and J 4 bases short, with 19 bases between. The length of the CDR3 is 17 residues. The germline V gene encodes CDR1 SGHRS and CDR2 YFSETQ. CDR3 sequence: CASSLDLFPTVGTEAFF. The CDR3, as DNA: TGCGCCAGCAGCTTGGATCTCTTTCCGACAGTCGGCACTGAAGCTTTCTTT.

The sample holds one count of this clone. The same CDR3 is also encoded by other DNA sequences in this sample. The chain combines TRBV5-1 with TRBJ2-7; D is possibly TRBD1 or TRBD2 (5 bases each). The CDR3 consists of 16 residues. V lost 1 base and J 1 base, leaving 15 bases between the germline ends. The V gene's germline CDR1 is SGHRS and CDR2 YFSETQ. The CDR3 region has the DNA TGCGCCAGCAGCTTGTACGGGGCCCCGACTTCCTACGAGCAGTACTTC. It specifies CASSLYGAPTSYEQYF.

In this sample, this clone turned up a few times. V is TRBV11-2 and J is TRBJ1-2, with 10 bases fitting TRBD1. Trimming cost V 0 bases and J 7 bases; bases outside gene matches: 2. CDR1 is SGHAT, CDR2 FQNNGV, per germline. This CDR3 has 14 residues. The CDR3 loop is CASSLEDRGSGYTF. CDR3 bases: TGTGCCAGCAGCTTAGAGGACAGGGGGTCTGGCTACACCTTC.

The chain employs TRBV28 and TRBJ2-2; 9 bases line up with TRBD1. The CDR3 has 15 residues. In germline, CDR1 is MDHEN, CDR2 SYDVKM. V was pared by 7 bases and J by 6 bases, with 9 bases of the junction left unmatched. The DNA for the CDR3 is TGTGCCAGCACCTCACCGGGACAGGGACCCGGGGAGCTGTTTTTT. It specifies CASTSPGQGPGELFF.

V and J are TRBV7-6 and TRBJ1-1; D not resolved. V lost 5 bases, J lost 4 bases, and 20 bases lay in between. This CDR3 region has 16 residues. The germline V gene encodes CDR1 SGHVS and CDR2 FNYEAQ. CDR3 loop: CASSPRAYGASTEAFF. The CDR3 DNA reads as TGTGCCAGCAGCCCCCGAGCTTATGGTGCCAGCACTGAAGCTTTCTTT. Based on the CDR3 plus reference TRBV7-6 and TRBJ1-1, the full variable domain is GAGVSQSPRYKVTKRGQDVALRCDPISGHVSLYWYRQALGQGPEFLTYFNYEAQQDKSGLPNDRFSAERPEGSISTLTIQRTEQRDSAMYRCASSPRAYGASTEAFFGQGTRLTVV.

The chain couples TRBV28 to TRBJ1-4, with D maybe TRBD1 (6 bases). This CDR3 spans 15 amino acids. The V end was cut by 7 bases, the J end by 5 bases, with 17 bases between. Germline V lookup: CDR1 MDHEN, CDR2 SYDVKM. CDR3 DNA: TGTGCCAGCATCGCAGGGAGGAGGGGGAATGAAAAACTGTTTTTT. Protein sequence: CASIAGRRGNEKLFF.

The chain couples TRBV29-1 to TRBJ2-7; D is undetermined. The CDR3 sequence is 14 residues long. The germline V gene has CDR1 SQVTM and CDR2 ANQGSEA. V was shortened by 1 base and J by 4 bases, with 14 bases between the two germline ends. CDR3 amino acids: CSVEVKTGAYEQYF. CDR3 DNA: TGCAGCGTTGAAGTTAAGACCGGCGCTTACGAGCAGTACTTC.

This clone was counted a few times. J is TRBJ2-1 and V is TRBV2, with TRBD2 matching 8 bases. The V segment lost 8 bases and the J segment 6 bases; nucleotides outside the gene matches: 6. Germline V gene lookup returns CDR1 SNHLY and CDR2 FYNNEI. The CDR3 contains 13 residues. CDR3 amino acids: CASGVLAANEQFF. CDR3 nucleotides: TGTGCCAGCGGGGTACTAGCGGCCAATGAGCAGTTCTTC.

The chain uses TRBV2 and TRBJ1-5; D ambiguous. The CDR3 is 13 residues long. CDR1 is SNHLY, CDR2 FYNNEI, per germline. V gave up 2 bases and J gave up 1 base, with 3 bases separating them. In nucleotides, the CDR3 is TGTGCCAGCAGTGAATGGAGCAATCAGCCCCAGCATTTT. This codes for CASSEWSNQPQHF.

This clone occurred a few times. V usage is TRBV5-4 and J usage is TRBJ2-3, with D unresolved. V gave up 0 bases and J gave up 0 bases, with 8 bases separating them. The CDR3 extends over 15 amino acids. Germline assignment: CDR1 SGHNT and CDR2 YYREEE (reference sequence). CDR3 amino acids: CASSLGSVSTDTQYF. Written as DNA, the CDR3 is TGTGCCAGCAGCTTGGGGTCAGTTAGCACAGATACGCAGTATTTT.

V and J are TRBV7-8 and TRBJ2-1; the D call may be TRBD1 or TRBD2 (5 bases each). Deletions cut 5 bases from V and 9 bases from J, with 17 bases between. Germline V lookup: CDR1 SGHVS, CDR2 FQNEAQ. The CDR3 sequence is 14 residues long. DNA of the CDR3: TGTGCCAGCAGCCTACAGGTTGGACTCTCTGAGCAGTTCTTC. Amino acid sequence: CASSLQVGLSEQFF.

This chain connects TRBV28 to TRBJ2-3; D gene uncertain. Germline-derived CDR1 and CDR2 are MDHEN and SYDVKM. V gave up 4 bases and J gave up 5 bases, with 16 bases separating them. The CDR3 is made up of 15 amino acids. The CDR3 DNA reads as TGTGCCAGCAGTTCCACAATCGGAACGATAGATACGCAGTATTTT. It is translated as CASSSTIGTIDTQYF.

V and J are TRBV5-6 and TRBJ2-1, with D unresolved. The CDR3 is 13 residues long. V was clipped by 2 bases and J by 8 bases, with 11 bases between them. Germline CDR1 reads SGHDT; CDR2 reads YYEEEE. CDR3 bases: TGTGCCAGCAGCTTAAGACCCATCCATGAGCAGTTCTTC. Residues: CASSLRPIHEQFF.

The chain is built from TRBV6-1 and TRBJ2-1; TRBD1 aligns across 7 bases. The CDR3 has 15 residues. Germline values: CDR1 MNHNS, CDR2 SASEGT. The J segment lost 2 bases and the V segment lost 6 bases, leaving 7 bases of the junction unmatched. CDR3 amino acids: CASSQNRGPYNEQFF. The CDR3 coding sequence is TGTGCCAGCAGCCAGAACAGGGGCCCCTACAATGAGCAGTTCTTC.

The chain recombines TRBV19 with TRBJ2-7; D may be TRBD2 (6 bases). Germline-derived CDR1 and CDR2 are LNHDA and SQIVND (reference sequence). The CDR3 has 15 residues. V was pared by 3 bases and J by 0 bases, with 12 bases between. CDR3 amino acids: CASSILRGTSYEQYF. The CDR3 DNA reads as TGTGCCAGTAGTATTTTGCGCGGGACCTCCTACGAGCAGTACTTC.

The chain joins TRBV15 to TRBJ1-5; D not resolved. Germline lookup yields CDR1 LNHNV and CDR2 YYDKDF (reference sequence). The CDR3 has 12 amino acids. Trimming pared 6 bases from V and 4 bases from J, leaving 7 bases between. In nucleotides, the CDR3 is TGTGCCACCAGAGGTCAGAATCAGCCCCAGCATTTT. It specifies CATRGQNQPQHF.

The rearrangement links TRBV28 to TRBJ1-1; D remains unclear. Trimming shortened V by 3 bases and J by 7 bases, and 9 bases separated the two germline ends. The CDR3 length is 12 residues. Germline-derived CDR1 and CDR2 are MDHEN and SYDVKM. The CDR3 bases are TGTGCCAGCAGTTTTGGGTCCAATGAAGCTTTCTTT. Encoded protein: CASSFGSNEAFF.

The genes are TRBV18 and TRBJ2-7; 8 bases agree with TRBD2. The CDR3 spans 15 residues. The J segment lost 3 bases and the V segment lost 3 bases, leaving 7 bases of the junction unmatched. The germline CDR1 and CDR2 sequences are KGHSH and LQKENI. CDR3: CASSPGTRIFYEQYF. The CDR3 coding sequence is TGTGCCAGCTCACCCGGGACTAGGATTTTCTACGAGCAGTACTTC.

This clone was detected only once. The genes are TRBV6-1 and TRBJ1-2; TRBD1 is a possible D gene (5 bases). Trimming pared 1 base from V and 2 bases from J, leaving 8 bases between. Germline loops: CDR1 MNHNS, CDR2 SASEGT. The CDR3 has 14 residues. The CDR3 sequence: CASSEVAGNYGYTF. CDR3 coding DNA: TGTGCCAGCAGTGAAGTAGCAGGGAACTATGGCTACACCTTC.

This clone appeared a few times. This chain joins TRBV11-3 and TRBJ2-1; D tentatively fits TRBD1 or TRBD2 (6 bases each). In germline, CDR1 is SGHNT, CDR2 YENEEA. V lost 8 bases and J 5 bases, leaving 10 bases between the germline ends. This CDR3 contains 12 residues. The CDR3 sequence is CASGGGNNEQFF. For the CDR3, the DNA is TGTGCCAGCGGGGGCGGGAACAATGAGCAGTTCTTC.

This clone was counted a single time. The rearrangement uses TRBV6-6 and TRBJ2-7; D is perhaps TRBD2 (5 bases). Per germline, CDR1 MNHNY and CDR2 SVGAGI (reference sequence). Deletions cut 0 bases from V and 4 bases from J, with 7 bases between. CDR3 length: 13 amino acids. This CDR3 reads CASSYSTIYEQYF. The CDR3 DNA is TGTGCCAGCAGTTACTCGACTATTTACGAGCAGTACTTC.

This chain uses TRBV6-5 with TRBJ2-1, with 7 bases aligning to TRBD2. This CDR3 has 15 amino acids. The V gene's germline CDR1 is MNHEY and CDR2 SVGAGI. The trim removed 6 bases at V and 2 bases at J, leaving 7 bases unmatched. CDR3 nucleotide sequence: TGTGCCAGCAGCCGATCTAGCGGAACCTACAATGAGCAGTTCTTC. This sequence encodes CASSRSSGTYNEQFF.